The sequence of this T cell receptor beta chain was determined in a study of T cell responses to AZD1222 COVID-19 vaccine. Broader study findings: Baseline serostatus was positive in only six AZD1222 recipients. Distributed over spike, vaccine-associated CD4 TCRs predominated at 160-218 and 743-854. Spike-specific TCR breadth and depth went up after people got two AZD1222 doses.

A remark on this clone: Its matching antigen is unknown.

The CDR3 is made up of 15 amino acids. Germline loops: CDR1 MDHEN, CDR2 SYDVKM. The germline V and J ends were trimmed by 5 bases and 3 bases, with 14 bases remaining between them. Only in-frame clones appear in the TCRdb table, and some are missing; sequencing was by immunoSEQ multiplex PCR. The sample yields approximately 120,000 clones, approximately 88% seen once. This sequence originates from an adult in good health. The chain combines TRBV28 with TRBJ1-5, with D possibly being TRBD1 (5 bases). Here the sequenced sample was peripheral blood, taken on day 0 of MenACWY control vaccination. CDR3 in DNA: TGTGCCAGCAGTCGCAGGGTGGGGTACAATCAGCCCCAGCATTTT. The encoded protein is CASSRRVGYNQPQHF.